Listed below are T cell receptor beta chains from one sample, sequenced in a study of T cells in Graves' hyperthyroidism and ophthalmopathy. MiXCR was run by TCRdb on the multiplex PCR reads, yielding one entry per CDR3 protein. This table holds approximately 610,000 distinct CDR3 sequences, about 15% found once. The sequencing sample was made of blood. The receptors were sampled from a woman between 35 and 50 years old with Graves' ophthalmopathy. The CDR3 runs from the conserved cysteine through the conserved F or W. D genes are given only for firm matches. Clone size, where shown, is once, few, many, or a class for clones that have expanded.

J gene: TRBJ2-7
D gene: NA
V gene: TRBV7-6
clone size: many
CDR3 protein: CASSLVPGEGREQYF
CDR3 DNA: TGTGCCAGCAGCTTAGTCCCGGGAGAGGGTCGCGAGCAGTACTTC

J gene: TRBJ1-1
D gene: NA
V gene: TRBV6-5
clone size: NA
CDR3 protein: CASSYSSRRDTEAFF
CDR3 DNA: TGTGCCAGCAGTTACTCGTCCAGGCGGGACACTGAAGCTTTCTTT

J gene: TRBJ2-3
D gene: NA
V gene: TRBV19
clone size: NA
CDR3 protein: CASRGRTDTQYF
CDR3 DNA: TGTGCCAGTAGGGGACGCACAGATACGCAGTATTTT

J gene: TRBJ1-2
D gene: TRBD1
V gene: TRBV5-1
clone size: many
CDR3 protein: CASSGGQRVGYTF
CDR3 DNA: TGCGCCAGCAGCGGGGGACAGCGCGTGGGCTACACCTTC

J gene: TRBJ1-5
D gene: TRBD1
V gene: TRBV19
clone size: NA
CDR3 protein: CASSRQGTYSNQPQHF
CDR3 DNA: TGTGCCAGTAGTAGACAGGGAACATATAGCAATCAGCCCCAGCATTTT

J gene: TRBJ1-1
D gene: NA
V gene: TRBV11-2
clone size: many
CDR3 protein: CASSLDPSMNTEAFF
CDR3 DNA: TGTGCCAGCAGCTTAGATCCCTCCATGAACACTGAAGCTTTCTTT

J gene: TRBJ2-5
D gene: TRBD1
V gene: TRBV20-1
clone size: many
CDR3 protein: CSARQGAGVETQYF
CDR3 DNA: TGCAGTGCTCGACAGGGGGCGGGGGTTGAGACCCAGTACTTC

J gene: TRBJ2-7
D gene: NA
V gene: TRBV11-1
clone size: NA
CDR3 protein: CASSPAYSKGAGEQYF
CDR3 DNA: TGTGCCAGCAGCCCAGCCTATTCGAAGGGAGCGGGCGAGCAGTACTTC

J gene: TRBJ2-2
D gene: TRBD1
V gene: TRBV6-1
clone size: many
CDR3 protein: CASTNSGQGTGELFF
CDR3 DNA: TGTGCCAGTACAAACTCGGGACAGGGAACCGGGGAGCTGTTTTTT

J gene: TRBJ1-1
D gene: NA
V gene: TRBV30
clone size: few
CDR3 protein: CAHGWNTEAFF
CDR3 DNA: TGTGCCCACGGGTGGAACACTGAAGCTTTCTTT

J gene: TRBJ1-2
D gene: NA
V gene: TRBV2
clone size: many
CDR3 protein: CASVTGNNYGYTF
CDR3 DNA: TGTGCCAGCGTTACAGGGAATAACTATGGCTACACCTTC

J gene: TRBJ2-7
D gene: TRBD1
V gene: TRBV13
clone size: few
CDR3 protein: CASSLGQGVEEQYF
CDR3 DNA: TGTGCCAGCAGCCTGGGACAGGGAGTGGAAGAGCAGTACTTC

J gene: TRBJ1-2
D gene: NA
V gene: TRBV18
clone size: many
CDR3 protein: CASSLPGFDGYTF
CDR3 DNA: TGTGCCAGCTCACTACCAGGGTTCGATGGCTACACCTTC

J gene: TRBJ2-7
D gene: TRBD2
V gene: TRBV20-1
clone size: many
CDR3 protein: CSLRGLAGNEQYF
CDR3 DNA: TGCAGCTTACGGGGGCTAGCGGGAAACGAGCAGTACTTC

J gene: TRBJ2-3
D gene: TRBD2
V gene: TRBV24-1
clone size: few
CDR3 protein: CATSPGLAGALDTQYF
CDR3 DNA: TGTGCCACCAGCCCAGGACTAGCGGGAGCCTTAGATACGCAGTATTTT

J gene: TRBJ1-1
D gene: TRBD1
V gene: TRBV6-5
clone size: many
CDR3 protein: CASTKTGWDTEAFF
CDR3 DNA: TGTGCCAGCACCAAGACAGGGTGGGACACTGAAGCTTTCTTT

J gene: TRBJ2-7
D gene: TRBD1
V gene: TRBV27
clone size: many
CDR3 protein: CASSLRWTGGLGFEYEQYF
CDR3 DNA: TGTGCCAGCAGTTTAAGGTGGACAGGGGGCCTCGGGTTCGAATACGAGCAGTACTTC

J gene: TRBJ2-7
D gene: TRBD1
V gene: TRBV6-1
clone size: NA
CDR3 protein: CASKTGQGPHEQYF
CDR3 DNA: TGTGCCAGCAAAACGGGACAGGGTCCCCACGAGCAGTACTTC

J gene: TRBJ2-7
D gene: NA
V gene: TRBV6-5
clone size: many
CDR3 protein: CASKLFGNSYEQYF
CDR3 DNA: TGTGCCAGCAAGTTATTCGGTAACTCCTACGAGCAGTACTTC

J gene: TRBJ2-7
D gene: NA
V gene: TRBV6-2/TRBV6-3
clone size: NA
CDR3 protein: CASRDFSTRGTLPEQYF
CDR3 DNA: TGTGCCAGCAGGGACTTCAGCACCCGGGGTACCCTACCCGAGCAGTACTTC

J gene: TRBJ2-3
D gene: NA
V gene: TRBV28
clone size: NA
CDR3 protein: CASKASYSTDTQYF
CDR3 DNA: TGTGCCAGCAAAGCTAGTTACAGCACAGATACGCAGTATTTT

J gene: TRBJ2-7
D gene: NA
V gene: TRBV28
clone size: many
CDR3 protein: CASSPLVVYEQYF
CDR3 DNA: TGTGCCAGCAGTCCGCTAGTAGTGTACGAGCAGTACTTC

J gene: TRBJ2-5
D gene: NA
V gene: TRBV10-3
clone size: many
CDR3 protein: CAIRGQGKETQYF
CDR3 DNA: TGTGCCATTCGAGGTCAGGGGAAAGAGACCCAGTACTTC

J gene: TRBJ2-5
D gene: NA
V gene: TRBV28
clone size: many
CDR3 protein: CASSLLTGTFFQETQYF
CDR3 DNA: TGTGCCAGCAGTTTATTGACCGGGACCTTTTTCCAAGAGACCCAGTACTTC

J gene: TRBJ2-5
D gene: TRBD1
V gene: TRBV28
clone size: NA
CDR3 protein: CASSSPSQGAGETQYF
CDR3 DNA: TGTGCCAGCAGTTCCCCCTCCCAGGGGGCAGGCGAGACCCAGTACTTC

J gene: TRBJ1-2
D gene: TRBD1
V gene: TRBV28
clone size: NA
CDR3 protein: CASSRPGQFAGYTF
CDR3 DNA: TGTGCCAGCAGTCGGCCGGGACAGTTCGCTGGCTACACCTTC

J gene: TRBJ1-1
D gene: TRBD1
V gene: TRBV4-1
clone size: NA
CDR3 protein: CASSHDQGATEAFF
CDR3 DNA: TGCGCCAGCAGCCATGACCAGGGGGCCACTGAAGCTTTCTTT

J gene: TRBJ2-2
D gene: TRBD2
V gene: TRBV6-5
clone size: many
CDR3 protein: CASPGLAGAGGELFF
CDR3 DNA: TGTGCCAGCCCGGGACTAGCGGGAGCGGGGGGGGAGCTGTTTTTT

J gene: TRBJ2-7
D gene: TRBD2
V gene: TRBV4-1
clone size: NA
CDR3 protein: CASSKTSGNYEQYF
CDR3 DNA: TGCGCCAGCAGCAAGACTAGCGGGAACTACGAGCAGTACTTC

J gene: TRBJ2-7
D gene: NA
V gene: TRBV28
clone size: many
CDR3 protein: CASGPSPLFEQYF
CDR3 DNA: TGTGCCAGCGGCCCTTCACCCCTCTTCGAGCAGTACTTC

J gene: TRBJ1-2
D gene: NA
V gene: TRBV29-1
clone size: many
CDR3 protein: CSAYRDIDYGYTF
CDR3 DNA: TGCAGCGCGTACCGGGACATCGACTATGGCTACACCTTC

J gene: TRBJ1-5
D gene: TRBD1
V gene: TRBV30
clone size: NA
CDR3 protein: CAWSRGTAQPQHF
CDR3 DNA: TGTGCCTGGAGTCGCGGGACAGCGCAGCCCCAGCATTTT

J gene: TRBJ1-1
D gene: NA
V gene: TRBV10-1
clone size: few
CDR3 protein: CASSESTENTEAFF
CDR3 DNA: TGCGCCAGCAGTGAGTCCACAGAGAACACTGAAGCTTTCTTT

J gene: TRBJ2-7
D gene: NA
V gene: TRBV15
clone size: many
CDR3 protein: CATSREFSSPLGEQYF
CDR3 DNA: TGTGCCACCAGCAGAGAATTCAGTTCTCCTCTGGGCGAGCAGTACTTC

J gene: TRBJ1-1
D gene: TRBD1
V gene: TRBV5-1
clone size: many
CDR3 protein: CASSLLRDRGKSEAFF
CDR3 DNA: TGCGCCAGCAGCTTGTTGAGGGACAGGGGGAAAAGCGAAGCTTTCTTT

J gene: TRBJ2-4
D gene: NA
V gene: TRBV20-1
clone size: many
CDR3 protein: CSARGDLAKNIQYF
CDR3 DNA: TGCAGTGCTAGAGGAGACCTAGCCAAAAACATTCAGTACTTC

J gene: TRBJ2-5
D gene: TRBD2
V gene: TRBV10-3
clone size: few
CDR3 protein: CASGVGTSGRNQYF
CDR3 DNA: TGTGCCTCCGGAGTGGGGACTAGCGGGAGGAACCAGTACTTC

J gene: TRBJ2-2
D gene: TRBD2
V gene: TRBV7-8
clone size: many
CDR3 protein: CASSHPTAGDVGELFF
CDR3 DNA: TGTGCCAGCAGCCACCCTACAGCGGGAGATGTCGGGGAGCTGTTTTTT

J gene: TRBJ1-1
D gene: TRBD1
V gene: TRBV3-1
clone size: many
CDR3 protein: CASSNTGGTEAFF
CDR3 DNA: TGTGCCAGCAGCAACACAGGGGGGACTGAAGCTTTCTTT

J gene: TRBJ1-3
D gene: NA
V gene: TRBV4-3
clone size: once
CDR3 protein: CASSQEWVKTGSGNTIYF
CDR3 DNA: TGCGCCAGCAGCCAAGAGTGGGTGAAGACGGGCTCTGGAAACACCATATATTTT

J gene: TRBJ2-4
D gene: NA
V gene: TRBV9
clone size: NA
CDR3 protein: CASSRGEENIQYF
CDR3 DNA: TGTGCCAGCAGCAGGGGGGAAGAAAACATTCAGTACTTC

J gene: TRBJ2-2
D gene: TRBD1
V gene: TRBV29-1
clone size: many
CDR3 protein: CSVPGQGNTGELFF
CDR3 DNA: TGCAGCGTTCCGGGACAGGGGAACACCGGGGAGCTGTTTTTT

J gene: TRBJ2-7
D gene: TRBD1
V gene: TRBV28
clone size: many
CDR3 protein: CASSGLSGGQALVSDEQYF
CDR3 DNA: TGTGCCAGCAGTGGTCTTTCAGGTGGACAGGCGTTGGTTTCGGACGAGCAGTACTTC

J gene: TRBJ2-2
D gene: NA
V gene: TRBV6-2/TRBV6-3
clone size: few
CDR3 protein: CASRRSLGELFF
CDR3 DNA: TGTGCCAGCAGACGGAGCCTAGGAGAGCTGTTTTTT

J gene: TRBJ2-7
D gene: NA
V gene: TRBV6-5
clone size: many
CDR3 protein: CASSYGVAGYEQYF
CDR3 DNA: TGTGCCAGCAGTTACGGTGTCGCGGGTTACGAGCAGTACTTC

J gene: TRBJ2-5
D gene: NA
V gene: TRBV20-1
clone size: NA
CDR3 protein: CSARRGQETQYF
CDR3 DNA: TGCAGTGCTAGACGCGGGCAAGAGACCCAGTACTTC

J gene: TRBJ2-7
D gene: TRBD1
V gene: TRBV12-3/TRBV12-4
clone size: many
CDR3 protein: CASRRGTGGIEQYF
CDR3 DNA: TGTGCCAGCAGGAGGGGGACAGGGGGCATCGAGCAGTACTTC

J gene: TRBJ2-4
D gene: TRBD2
V gene: TRBV6-1
clone size: many
CDR3 protein: CASSELGTSGIGNIQYF
CDR3 DNA: TGTGCCAGCAGTGAATTAGGGACTAGCGGGATCGGAAACATTCAGTACTTC

J gene: TRBJ2-7
D gene: TRBD2
V gene: TRBV6-1
clone size: NA
CDR3 protein: CASSDQSGSTYEQYF
CDR3 DNA: TGTGCCAGCAGTGACCAGAGCGGGAGTACCTACGAGCAGTACTTC

J gene: TRBJ1-1
D gene: NA
V gene: TRBV12-3/TRBV12-4
clone size: many
CDR3 protein: CASSPTGSNTEAFF
CDR3 DNA: TGTGCCAGCAGTCCTACAGGGTCGAATACTGAAGCTTTCTTT

J gene: TRBJ2-4
D gene: TRBD2
V gene: TRBV7-9
clone size: many
CDR3 protein: CASGTSGPGKNIQYF
CDR3 DNA: TGTGCCAGCGGTACTAGCGGGCCAGGGAAAAACATTCAGTACTTC